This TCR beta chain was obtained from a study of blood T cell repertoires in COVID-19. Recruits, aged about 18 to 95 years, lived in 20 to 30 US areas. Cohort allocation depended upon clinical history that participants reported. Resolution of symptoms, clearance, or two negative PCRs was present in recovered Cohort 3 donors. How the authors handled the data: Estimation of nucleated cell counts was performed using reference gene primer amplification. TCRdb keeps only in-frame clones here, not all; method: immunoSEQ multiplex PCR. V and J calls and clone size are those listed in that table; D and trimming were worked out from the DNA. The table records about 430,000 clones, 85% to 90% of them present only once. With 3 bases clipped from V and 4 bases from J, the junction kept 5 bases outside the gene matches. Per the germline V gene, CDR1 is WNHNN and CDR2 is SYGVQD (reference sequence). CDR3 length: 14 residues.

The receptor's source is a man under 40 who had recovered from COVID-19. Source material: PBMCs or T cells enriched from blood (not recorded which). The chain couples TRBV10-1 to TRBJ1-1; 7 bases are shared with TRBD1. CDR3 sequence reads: CASSERAGGTEAFF. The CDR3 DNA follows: TGCGCCAGCAGTGAACGGGCAGGGGGCACTGAAGCTTTCTTT.